Below are 17 T cell receptor beta chains sequenced from a single sample in a study of blood T cell repertoires in COVID-19. This table comes from immunoSEQ multiplex PCR, and its TCRdb copy is limited to in-frame clones, with some not included. Of fewer than 250,000 clones listed, approximately 90% are singletons. The sequenced sample consisted of peripheral blood. The source of these receptors is a young man with acute or convalescent COVID-19.

The chain employs TRBV11-2 and TRBJ2-7; 7 nucleotides align to TRBD2. Germline-derived CDR1 and CDR2 are SGHAT and FQNNGV. CDR3 length: 19 residues. J was trimmed by 1 base and V by 5 bases; bases with no gene match: 20. The CDR3 coding sequence is TGTGCCAGCAGCCCCTCCCTGGGACTACCAACCACTAATTCCTACGAGCAGTACTTC. Translating it yields CASSPSLGLPTTNSYEQYF.

This chain connects TRBV30 to TRBJ1-1; D might be TRBD1 (5 bases). Germline V gene lookup returns CDR1 GTSNPN and CDR2 SVGIG (reference sequence). The CDR3 runs to 15 residues. The germline V and J ends were trimmed by 0 bases and 10 bases, with 21 bases remaining between them. CDR3 DNA: TGTGCCTGGAGTGTATTTCAGGGCAGGGCCGTCGTAGCTTTCTTT. It is translated as CAWSVFQGRAVVAFF.

V is TRBV28 and J is TRBJ1-2, with TRBD1 matching over 9 bases. CDR3 size: 15 residues. CDR1 is MDHEN and CDR2 is SYDVKM in the germline V gene. With 5 bases clipped from V and 3 bases from J, the junction kept 7 bases outside the gene matches. The CDR3 spells CASSPRTGAYYGYTF. CDR3 DNA: TGTGCCAGCAGTCCACGGACAGGGGCGTACTATGGCTACACCTTC.

The chain links TRBV11-2 to TRBJ1-2; TRBD1 is a possible D gene (6 bases). The germline CDR1 and CDR2 sequences are SGHAT and FQNNGV. CDR3 length equals 16 residues. Trimming removed 5 bases from V and 4 bases from J, with 20 bases in between. The CDR3 sequence is CASSHLRGGGSYGYTF. CDR3 DNA sequence: TGTGCCAGCAGCCATTTGCGAGGGGGGGGGAGCTATGGCTACACCTTC.

The count of this clone is one. The V and J genes are TRBV6-5 and TRBJ1-6; D is perhaps TRBD1 (6 bases). Germline values: CDR1 MNHEY, CDR2 SVGAGI. Trimming removed 7 bases from V and 9 bases from J, with 10 bases in between. The CDR3 length is 12 residues. The CDR3 region has the DNA TGTGCCAGCAAACAGGGAACTTCACCCCTCCACTTT. Protein sequence: CASKQGTSPLHF.

The chain has TRBV6-1 and TRBJ1-5, with 8 positions matching TRBD1. J was trimmed by 6 bases and V by 2 bases; bases with no gene match: 3. The CDR3 consists of 14 residues. The germline V gene has CDR1 MNHNS and CDR2 SASEGT. The CDR3, as DNA: TGTGCCAGCAGTGAACAGGGGGCTGGTCAGCCCCAGCATTTT. Amino acids: CASSEQGAGQPQHF.

CDR3 in amino acids: CASSLAGGLETQYF. In nucleotides, the CDR3 is TGTGCCAGCAGCTTAGCGGGGGGATTGGAGACCCAGTACTTC. The rearrangement links TRBV7-3 to TRBJ2-5; TRBD2 matches 8 bases. Germline lookup yields CDR1 SGHTA and CDR2 FQGTGA. Trimming cost V 2 bases and J 5 bases; bases outside gene matches: 4. The CDR3 contains 14 residues.

The J gene is TRBJ2-3, the V gene TRBV27; TRBD2 matches 8 bases. Trimming cost V 2 bases and J 0 bases; bases outside gene matches: 13. The CDR3 is made up of 19 amino acids. Germline CDR1 MNHEY, CDR2 SMNVEV (reference sequence). The DNA for the CDR3 is TGTGCCAGCAGTTTAAGGATGGTTGGGAGCGGGGGAAGCACAGATACGCAGTATTTT. Its protein is CASSLRMVGSGGSTDTQYF.

The gene calls are TRBV28 and TRBJ1-4, with D perhaps TRBD1 (6 bases). Germline values: CDR1 MDHEN, CDR2 SYDVKM. Trimming removed 6 bases from V and 8 bases from J, with 16 bases in between. The CDR3 consists of 14 residues. The CDR3 DNA reads TGTGCCAGCAGCCTCACAGGGAGGGAAGAAAAACTGTTTTTT. This encodes CASSLTGREEKLFF.

Here the CDR3 DNA reads TGTGCCAGCAGCGTGGGGGGAACTAGCGGGATCTACGAGCAGTACTTC. This codes for CASSVGGTSGIYEQYF. The chain combines TRBV9 with TRBJ2-7; 10 nucleotides line up with TRBD2. The V gene end was trimmed by 2 bases and the J gene end by 3 bases; junction bases not matched to a gene: 8. The germline gives CDR1 SGDLS, CDR2 YYNGEE. The CDR3 is 16 amino acids.

The chain couples TRBV19 to TRBJ1-2, with 9 bases fitting TRBD1. There are 14 residues in the CDR3. Germline V gene data show CDR1 as LNHDA and CDR2 as SQIVND (reference sequence). Losses at the gene ends were 7 bases for V and 5 bases for J; bases not matched to a gene: 8. CDR3 bases: TGTGCCAGTACCCCGACAGGGGGACGGTATGGCTACACCTTC. Translation: CASTPTGGRYGYTF.

The count of this clone is one. This rearrangement joins TRBV28 to TRBJ2-3; no reliable D call. Between the trimmed V and J ends, which lost 6 bases and 11 bases, there was a span of 18 bases. The germline CDR1 and CDR2 sequences are MDHEN and SYDVKM. This CDR3 comprises 13 residues. CDR3 DNA sequence: TGTGCCAGCAGCCCCGCCCCCTATACGGTGCAGTATTTT. Encoded protein: CASSPAPYTVQYF.

The chain couples TRBV20-1 to TRBJ1-5; D uncertain. The V and J ends lost 3 bases and 7 bases respectively, with 19 bases between them. CDR3 length: 15 residues. Germline V gene sequence: CDR1 DFQATT, CDR2 SNEGSKA (reference sequence). In nucleotides, the CDR3 is TGCAGTGCTAGTGTGCGGGGTAGTACTCGGCAGCCCCAGCATTTT. It yields the protein CSASVRGSTRQPQHF.

V usage is TRBV7-8 and J usage is TRBJ2-1; 10 bases are shared with TRBD2. The CDR3 totals 18 residues. With V trimmed by 4 bases and J by 9 bases, 18 bases remained unmatched. The germline V gene encodes CDR1 SGHVS and CDR2 FQNEAQ. The CDR3 bases are TGTGCCAGCAGCTCCCCGTCTGGCCGCGCTAGCGGGAGTTTTGAGCAGTTCTTC. It encodes CASSSPSGRASGSFEQFF.

This rearrangement joins TRBV5-1 to TRBJ2-3; 10 bases match TRBD2. Germline V lookup: CDR1 SGHRS, CDR2 YFSETQ. CDR3 length: 14 amino acids. Trimming took 7 bases from V and 4 from J; bases not matched to a gene: 6. The DNA of the CDR3 is TGCGCCAGCGATCTAGCGGGGGCCTCAGATACGCAGTATTTT. It codes for CASDLAGASDTQYF.

To note about this clone: One end of the junction does not line up with germline, which may come from a read error. The V call is TRBV7-2, the J call TRBJ1-4; 12 bases line up with TRBD1. CDR1 SGHTA and CDR2 FQGNSA come from the germline V gene. This CDR3 has 13 residues. The CDR3 region is CASSSGTGGALVF. The CDR3 DNA reads as TGTGCCAGCAGCTCCGGGACAGGGGGCGCCTTAGTCTTT. The complete variable domain, with remaining parts taken from reference TRBV7-2 and TRBJ1-4, reads GAGVSQSPSNKVTEKGKDVELRCDPISGHTALYWYRQSLGQGLEFLIYFQGNSAPDKSGLPSDRFSAERTGGSVSTLTIQRTQQEDSAVYLCASSSGTGGALVFGSGTQLSVL.

The chain recombines TRBV27 with TRBJ1-2; D might be TRBD1 (5 bases). The length of the CDR3 is 13 residues. Per the germline V gene, CDR1 is MNHEY and CDR2 is SMNVEV (reference sequence). The V gene lost 5 bases and the J gene lost 8 bases, with 15 bases spanning the gap. The CDR3 DNA follows: TGTGCCAGCAGTCTCCGGGGGGTTTCGGGCTACACCTTC. Translated, it gives CASSLRGVSGYTF.